The clone carrying this T cell receptor (beta chain) has just one count. With 2 bases removed from V and 8 bases from J, the gap between germline ends came to 5 bases. Germline CDR1 KGHDR, CDR2 SFDVKD. The CDR3 sequence is 12 residues long. These data come from a study of blood T cell repertoires in COVID-19. In the study overall: Nucleic acid was either cDNA or gDNA, and it came from T cells, B-cell-depleted T cells, or PBMCs.

In the original analysis: The assay estimated nucleated cells by amplifying reference gene primers. Sequencing used immunoSEQ multiplex PCR; TCRdb keeps in-frame clones, though not all of them. That table gives V, J and clone size, and the DNA gave D and trimming. The sample has approximately 51,000 clones, around 87% seen once. This chain connects TRBV24-1 to TRBJ1-4; D unresolved. This clonotype was obtained from a man in his fifties with active COVID-19. Sequencing was performed on peripheral blood. The chain's CDR3 is CATSDSGEKLFF. Written as DNA, the CDR3 is TGTGCCACCAGTGATTCCGGGGAAAAACTGTTTTTT.